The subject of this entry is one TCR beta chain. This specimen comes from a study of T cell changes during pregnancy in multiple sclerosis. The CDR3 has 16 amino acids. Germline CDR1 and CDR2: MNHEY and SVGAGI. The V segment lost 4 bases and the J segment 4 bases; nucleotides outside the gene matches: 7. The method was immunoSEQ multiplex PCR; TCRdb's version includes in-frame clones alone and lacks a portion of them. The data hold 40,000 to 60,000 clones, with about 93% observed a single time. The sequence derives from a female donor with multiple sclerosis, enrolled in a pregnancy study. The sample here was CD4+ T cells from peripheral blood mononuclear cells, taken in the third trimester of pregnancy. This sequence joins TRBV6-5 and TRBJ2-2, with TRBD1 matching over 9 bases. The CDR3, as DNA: TGTGCCAGCAGTTCCCCGGGACAGGGCCTCACCGGGGAGCTGTTTTTT. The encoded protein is CASSSPGQGLTGELFF.